This TCR beta chain originates from a study of blood T cell repertoires in COVID-19. At the level of the study: Collection of acute and convalescent COVID-19 samples took place in the United States, Italy and Spain. PBMCs, B-cell-depleted T cells, or T cells were the source of the cDNA or gDNA that made up the material.

Original handling: Amplification of reference gene primers provided the estimated nucleated cell counts. Using immunoSEQ multiplex PCR, the repertoire was profiled, and TCRdb retains in-frame clones only, with some absent. That table gives V, J and clone size, and the DNA gave D and trimming. The table lists around 310,000 clones, about 90% of them singletons. The germline V gene encodes CDR1 KGHSH and CDR2 LQKENI. There are 17 residues in the CDR3. V was pared by 6 bases and J by 4 bases, with 15 bases of the junction left unmatched. The TCR originated in a woman aged 30 to 39 who had recovered from COVID-19. The sample comprised PBMCs or T cells enriched from blood (not recorded which). The chain couples TRBV18 to TRBJ2-1; 7 bases map to TRBD1. CDR3 amino acids: CASSGDRDSVLYNEQFF. The CDR3 DNA reads TGTGCCAGCTCGGGGGATCGGGACAGCGTTTTATACAATGAGCAGTTCTTC.